Following are 2 T cell receptor beta chains from one sample sequenced in a study of T cells in Graves' hyperthyroidism and ophthalmopathy. Regions amplified from RNA transcripts were the TCR beta CDR3 regions. The TCR CDR3 was amplified in a first-round RT-PCR using the HTBI primer set. TCRdb re-called the multiplex PCR reads through MiXCR, storing one row per CDR3 protein. The table includes under 450,000 distinct CDR3 sequences, around 14% detected once. Sequenced sample: blood. Source of these receptors: a woman under 30 with Graves' hyperthyroidism.

This clonotype was observed a handful of times. This rearrangement joins TRBV20-1 to TRBJ1-2, with D unresolved. The CDR3 is 12 residues long. Germline V gene sequence: CDR1 DFQATT, CDR2 SNEGSKA (reference sequence). Trimming removed 0 bases at V and 9 bases at J, with 11 bases between. The CDR3 sequence is CSARDGSSSYTF. The CDR3 DNA is TGCAGTGCTAGAGATGGATCTTCCAGCTACACCTTC.

The chain uses TRBV29-1 and TRBJ2-2; D may be TRBD2 (5 bases). The CDR3 contains 12 residues. Looked up from germline, CDR1 is SQVTM and CDR2 is ANQGSEA. The V gene lost 5 bases and the J gene lost 3 bases, with 7 bases spanning the gap. The CDR3 nucleotides are TGCAGCGTTCTGCGGGACACCGGGGAGCTGTTTTTT. Protein: CSVLRDTGELFF.